Listed here are 5 T cell receptor beta chains from one sample, sequenced in a study of kidney transplant recipient with SARS-CoV-2 infection. TCRdb independently ran MiXCR on the reads; one entry per CDR3 protein. The sample has about 250,000 distinct CDR3 sequences, more than 25% seen once. The material was a blood sample, obtained at baseline and between days 110 and 120 from a kidney transplant recipient. The source is a male patient between 25 and 40 years old who had COVID-19 and was a kidney transplant recipient. These T cells may partly come from the graft donor.

Points on this clonotype: This may be a read error, as it is one base from a much larger clone. CDR3 sequence reads: CASSLLRGSYEQYF. CDR3 bases: TGCGCCAGCAGCCTGTTGAGAGGGTCCTACGAGCAGTACTTC. The V call is TRBV1, the J call TRBJ2-5; the table names TRBD2, a call not compared with the DNA. The DNA end lines up better with TRBJ2-7; the J call may be wrong. TRBV1 is a recognized pseudogene. The CDR3 is 14 amino acids.

Concerning this clonotype: This may arise from a read error, as a much more abundant clone is one base away. The rearrangement joins TRBV10-1 to TRBJ2-3; D remains unclear. Germline-derived CDR1 and CDR2 are WNHNN and SYGVQD (reference sequence). CDR3 length equals 12 residues. Trimming shortened V by 0 bases and J by 8 bases, and 6 bases separated the two germline ends. Here the CDR3 reads CASSESGSTQYF. Written as DNA, the CDR3 is TGCGCCAGCAGTGAGTCAGGAAGTACGCAGTATTTT.

Of note for this clonotype: A much larger clone differs from this one at a single base, so this may be a read error. The chain uses TRBV5-1 and TRBJ1-2; D is unclear. There are 16 residues in the CDR3. Per the germline V gene, CDR1 is SGHRS and CDR2 is YFSETQ. CDR3 loop: CASFIQSVRKTYGHTF. The CDR3 coding sequence is TGCGCCAGCTTCATTCAATCGGTTCGAAAGACCTATGGCCACACCTTC.

Details on this clonotype: It may be a read error: a sequence one base away is much more abundant. The V and J genes are TRBV29-1 and TRBJ1-1; 9 positions match TRBD1. CDR1 and CDR2 (germline): SQVTM, ANQGSEA. CDR3 length: 15 residues. With V trimmed by 8 bases and J by 13 bases, 23 bases remained unmatched. CDR3 loop: CSSLTPGQGAGVGFF. CDR3 bases: TGCAGCTCGTTGACCCCGGGACAGGGAGCGGGAGTCGGTTTCTTT.

This clonotype was detected many times. The gene calls are TRBV11-3 and TRBJ2-7; no clear D. Per germline, CDR1 SGHNT and CDR2 YENEEA. This CDR3 comprises 13 residues. The V gene lost 2 bases and the J gene lost 7 bases, with 12 bases spanning the gap. The CDR3 loop is CASSLNSEREQYF. Written as DNA, the CDR3 is TGTGCCAGCAGCTTAAACTCGGAACGTGAGCAGTACTTC.